Each of the 21 T cell receptor beta chains below was sequenced from the same sample in a study of T cell repertoires in cytomegalovirus infection. Their cognate antigens are unknown. TCRdb recomputed calls from the reads with MiXCR, one row per CDR3 protein. There are 700,000 to 950,000 distinct CDR3 sequences in the sample; around a third occur only once, and 9.5% to 15% lies in the top ten. The specimen comprised cultured CD8+ T cells from PBMCs, sampled from culture after CMV antigen stimulation. All receptors derive from a human donor in good health (CMV status not recorded). Some clones in this sample may be carry-over from other donors' samples.

This clonotype was seen a few times. The chain uses TRBV7-6 and TRBJ1-4, with 9 bases fitting TRBD1. CDR1 is SGHVS, CDR2 FNYEAQ, per germline. The CDR3 runs to 14 residues. The V segment lost 6 bases and the J segment 7 bases; nucleotides outside the gene matches: 6. CDR3 DNA sequence: TGTGCCAGCAGGACAGGGGGAACAGGTGAAAAACTGTTTTTT. As protein: CASRTGGTGEKLFF.

This clonotype was observed a few times. The chain has TRBV19 and TRBJ2-1; 12 bases match TRBD2. The CDR3 loop spans 14 amino acids. Germline assignment: CDR1 LNHDA and CDR2 SQIVND (reference sequence). The junction had 5 bases not matched to a gene; V was cut back by 7 bases and J by 7 bases. The CDR3 DNA is TGTGCCAGTAACCTAGCGGGGGGGGTAAATGAGCAGTTCTTC. Its protein product is CASNLAGGVNEQFF.

The J gene is TRBJ2-3, the V gene TRBV6-4; D is perhaps TRBD1 (5 bases). This CDR3 region has 16 residues. Per germline, CDR1 MRHNA and CDR2 SNTAGT. Trimming left V 1 base short and J 3 bases short, with 14 bases between. The CDR3 DNA is TGTGCCAGCAGTGACTTGTTAAACAGGTTGACAGATACGCAGTATTTT. It translates to CASSDLLNRLTDTQYF.

The chain couples TRBV9 to TRBJ2-4; 8 nucleotides line up with TRBD1. After removal of 4 bases from V and 1 base from J, the junction contained 16 bases not matched to a gene. The germline V gene encodes CDR1 SGDLS and CDR2 YYNGEE. The CDR3 extends over 19 amino acids. CDR3 residues: CASSNPLTGAKRAKNIQYF. The CDR3 bases are TGTGCCAGCAGCAACCCTTTGACAGGGGCAAAGAGGGCCAAAAACATTCAGTACTTC.

J is TRBJ2-3 and V is TRBV4-1, with D uncertain. This CDR3 spans 16 amino acids. V was cut by 0 bases and J by 3 bases, with 13 bases left in between. Germline V gene data show CDR1 as MGHRA and CDR2 as YSYEKL. The CDR3 region is CASSQDGYVGTDTQYF. The CDR3 DNA follows: TGCGCCAGCAGCCAAGATGGCTACGTGGGGACAGATACGCAGTATTTT.

The rearrangement joins TRBV5-8 to TRBJ2-7; D perhaps matches TRBD2 (6 bases). Trimming stripped 3 bases from V and 6 bases from J, with 19 bases between. CDR3 length: 15 amino acids. The germline V gene has CDR1 SGHTS and CDR2 YDEGEE. This CDR3 reads CASSYGGPSSIEQYV. In nucleotides, the CDR3 is TGTGCCAGCAGCTACGGAGGGCCTTCCTCTATCGAGCAGTACGTC.

This clonotype was seen ten or more times. The chain uses TRBV7-8 and TRBJ2-5; the D gene is possibly TRBD1 (5 bases). The germline gives CDR1 SGHVS, CDR2 FQNEAQ. This CDR3 comprises 16 residues. Trimming took 0 bases from V and 0 from J, leaving 11 bases between them. CDR3 protein: CASSLAAGYNQETQYF. The CDR3 DNA reads as TGTGCCAGCAGCTTAGCGGCAGGGTATAACCAAGAGACCCAGTACTTC. Filled out from reference TRBV7-8 and TRBJ2-5, the complete variable domain reads GAGVSQSPRYKVAKRGQDVALRCDPISGHVSLFWYQQALGQGPEFLTYFQNEAQLDKSGLPSDRFFAERPEGSVSTLKIQRTQQEDSAVYLCASSLAAGYNQETQYFGPGTRLLVL.

This chain links TRBV15 with TRBJ1-4, with 9 bases lining up with TRBD1. The V gene's germline CDR1 is LNHNV and CDR2 YYDKDF (reference sequence). Trimming removed 3 bases from V and 10 bases from J; junction bases left unmatched: 12. CDR3 length: 16 amino acids. CDR3 residues: CATSRREDRGYGKLFF. CDR3 in DNA: TGTGCCACCAGCAGGAGGGAGGACAGGGGCTACGGAAAACTGTTTTTT.

This clonotype was recorded a few times. The V gene is TRBV7-9, the J gene TRBJ2-2; D is perhaps TRBD1 (6 bases). This CDR3 has 14 amino acids. With 6 bases removed from V and 4 bases from J, the gap between germline ends came to 12 bases. CDR1 is SEHNR, CDR2 FQNEAQ, per germline (reference sequence). CDR3 in amino acids: CASRTGSATGELFF. In DNA, the CDR3 is TGTGCCAGCAGGACAGGTTCCGCCACCGGGGAGCTGTTTTTT.

The genes are TRBV7-8 and TRBJ1-5, with D hard to call. Trimming shortened V by 4 bases and J by 7 bases, and 11 bases separated the two germline ends. The germline V gene encodes CDR1 SGHVS and CDR2 FQNEAQ. The CDR3 totals 13 residues. This CDR3 is CASSSMGGQPQHF. The CDR3 bases are TGTGCCAGCAGCTCCATGGGTGGCCAGCCCCAGCATTTT.

This clonotype was picked up a small number of times. The chain couples TRBV4-3 to TRBJ1-2, with 7 bases fitting TRBD1. From germline, CDR1 is LGHNA and CDR2 YSLEER. CDR3 length: 15 residues. V shed 0 bases, J shed 7 bases, and the junction held 8 bases outside the gene matches. The CDR3 sequence: CASSQDGTTGFGYTF. The CDR3 nucleotides are TGCGCCAGCAGCCAAGATGGGACGACAGGGTTTGGCTACACCTTC.

Comment on this clonotype: This may stem from a read error, because a much larger clone lies one nucleotide away. The rearrangement links TRBV7-6 to TRBJ2-2; D is possibly TRBD2 (5 bases). Germline assignment: CDR1 SGHVS and CDR2 FNYEAQ. V gave up 5 bases and J gave up 6 bases, with 16 bases separating them. The CDR3 totals 15 residues. The CDR3 loop is CASSPRGGRAGELFF. CDR3 sequence (DNA): TGTGCCAGCAGCCCTCGCGGTGGGCGGGCCGGGGAGCTGTTTTTT.

In its sample, this clonotype was seen many times. The CDR3 sequence: CASVDDRDYSNQPQHF. The DNA of the CDR3 is TGTGCTAGTGTCGATGACAGGGACTATAGCAATCAGCCCCAGCATTTT. This chain connects TRBV12-5 to TRBJ1-5; the match to TRBD1 covers 7 bases. Trimming cost V 7 bases and J 0 bases; bases outside gene matches: 9. The germline gives CDR1 LGHNT, CDR2 FRNRAP. The CDR3 has 16 residues. The whole variable domain, filled in from reference TRBV12-5 and TRBJ1-5, reads DARVTQTPRHKVTEMGQEVTMRCQPILGHNTVFWYRQTMMQGLELLAYFRNRAPLDDSGMPKDRFSAEMPDATLATLKIQPSEPRDSAVYFCASVDDRDYSNQPQHFGDGTRLSIL.

The chain carries TRBV27 and TRBJ1-5, with D possibly matching TRBD1 (5 bases). The V end was cut by 6 bases, the J end by 7 bases, with 16 bases between. The CDR3 has 14 residues. Germline-derived CDR1 and CDR2 are MNHEY and SMNVEV (reference sequence). Written as DNA, the CDR3 is TGTGCCAGCAGGCTTGGGGGGGTCGAGCAGCCCCAGCATTTT. It yields the protein CASRLGGVEQPQHF.

This clonotype was observed a few times. The chain carries TRBV27 and TRBJ1-4; D perhaps matches TRBD1 (6 bases). Germline V lookup: CDR1 MNHEY, CDR2 SMNVEV (reference sequence). Trimming stripped 9 bases from V and 8 bases from J, with 13 bases between. This CDR3 is built from 12 residues. The CDR3: CASTGNGEKLFF. CDR3 nucleotides: TGTGCCAGTACAGGGAACGGAGAAAAACTGTTTTTT.

In the case of this clonotype: One end of the junction does not line up with germline, which may come from a read error. The V call is TRBV2, the J call TRBJ2-7; D is uncertain. The CDR3 sequence is 14 residues long. Germline V gives CDR1 SNHLY, CDR2 FYNNEI. CDR3 sequence (DNA): TGTACCAGCAAAGAGGAATTTGGATCCTACGAGCAGTACTTC. Its protein product is CTSKEEFGSYEQYF. Together with reference TRBV2 and TRBJ2-7, the CDR3 gives the full variable domain: EPEVTQTPSHQVTQMGQEVILRCVPISNHLYFYWYRQILGQKVEFLVSFYNNEISEKSEIFDDQFSVERPDGSNFTLKIRSTKLEDSAMYFCTSKEEFGSYEQYFGPGTRLTVT.

This clonotype was detected only a few times. V is TRBV6-1 and J is TRBJ1-6, with 7 bases lining up with TRBD1. This CDR3 contains 11 residues. The ends lost 7 bases at V and 14 bases at J; junction bases unmatched: 5. Germline CDR1 MNHNS, CDR2 SASEGT. The CDR3 loop reads CASNPGQALHF. The CDR3, as DNA: TGTGCCAGCAACCCAGGACAGGCCCTCCACTTT.

This chain joins TRBV7-9 and TRBJ2-7; no definite D call. CDR1 is SEHNR, CDR2 FQNEAQ, per germline (reference sequence). V lost 3 bases and J lost 3, with 12 bases in between. This CDR3 is 14 amino acids long. The CDR3, as DNA: TGTGCCAGCAGCTTGTCTGGGATTGGCTACGAGCAGTACTTC. Its translation: CASSLSGIGYEQYF. The entire variable domain, with the rest obtained from reference TRBV7-9 and TRBJ2-7, is as follows: DTGVSQNPRHKITKRGQNVTFRCDPISEHNRLYWYRQTLGQGPEFLTYFQNEAQLEKSRLLSDRFSAERPKGSFSTLEIQRTEQGDSAMYLCASSLSGIGYEQYFGPGTRLTVT.

This clonotype came up a few times. This sequence joins TRBV7-6 and TRBJ2-5; D might be TRBD1 (6 bases). Germline CDR1 and CDR2: SGHVS and FNYEAQ. V lost 3 bases and J lost 1, with 9 bases in between. The CDR3 consists of 14 residues. CDR3 bases: TGTGCCAGCAGCTTTCGGACAGCCCAAGAGACCCAGTACTTC. Its translation: CASSFRTAQETQYF.

V and J are TRBV6-1 and TRBJ2-5; maybe TRBD2 (5 bases). This CDR3 is built from 15 residues. The V and J ends lost 6 bases and 5 bases respectively, with 19 bases between them. Germline CDR1 reads MNHNS; CDR2 reads SASEGT. CDR3 residues: CASSPRPSRGETQYF. DNA for the CDR3: TGTGCCAGCAGCCCTCGTCCTTCTCGCGGGGAGACCCAGTACTTC.

This clonotype showed up just a few times. The V gene is TRBV6-4, the J gene TRBJ1-1, with D possibly TRBD1 on 5 matching bases. CDR3 length: 15 amino acids. Trimming shortened V by 3 bases and J by 2 bases, and 13 bases separated the two germline ends. In germline, CDR1 is MRHNA, CDR2 SNTAGT. The CDR3 DNA follows: TGTGCCAGCAGTGAAACGGCAGGGAAAAACACTGAAGCTTTCTTT. Its protein product is CASSETAGKNTEAFF.